A single sample is the source of the 22 T cell receptor beta chains below, sequenced in a study of blood T cell repertoires in COVID-19. Sequencing was performed with immunoSEQ multiplex PCR; in TCRdb, only in-frame clones are kept and a portion is missing. There are tens of thousands of clones in the sample; about nine tenths occur only once, and 10% lies in the top ten. Sequencing input: peripheral blood. These receptors came from a man older than 75 with active COVID-19.

J is TRBJ2-3 and V is TRBV15, with 9 bases lining up with TRBD2. Per germline, CDR1 LNHNV and CDR2 YYDKDF (reference sequence). Trimming cost V 6 bases and J 4 bases; bases outside gene matches: 5. The CDR3 runs to 14 residues. CDR3 nucleotides: TGTGCCACCAGGGGACTAGCTCGTCCAGATACGCAGTATTTT. It translates to CATRGLARPDTQYF.

The rearrangement joins TRBV28 to TRBJ2-7; 9 nucleotides agree with TRBD1. V shed 5 bases and J 6 bases; nucleotides not matched to a gene: 11. Germline values: CDR1 MDHEN, CDR2 SYDVKM. This CDR3 has 15 amino acids. This CDR3 reads CASSPPPGQGTEQYF. The CDR3 nucleotides read TGTGCCAGCAGTCCACCCCCGGGACAGGGTACCGAGCAGTACTTC.

The rearrangement uses TRBV6-5 and TRBJ1-1, with a weak D call TRBD1 (6 bases). This CDR3 region has 16 residues. Between the trimmed V and J ends, which lost 0 bases and 7 bases, there was a span of 18 bases. The V gene's germline CDR1 is MNHEY and CDR2 SVGAGI. The CDR3 coding sequence is TGTGCCAGCAGTTACTCGAAGGGGGGGAACTACGGTGAAGCTTTCTTT. Protein sequence: CASSYSKGGNYGEAFF.

The chain uses TRBV7-5 and TRBJ2-3; TRBD2, the table's D call, lacks a check against the DNA. TRBV7-5 is given as a pseudogene. The CDR3 contains 19 residues. The DNA for the CDR3 is TGTGCCAGAAGCTTAGTAAGGACTAGCGGGAGGGCCTCCCCAGATACGCAGTATTTT. Protein product: CARSLVRTSGRASPDTQYF.

In this sample, this clone turned up once. J is TRBJ2-7 and V is TRBV18; maybe TRBD1 (5 bases). V lost 3 bases to trimming and J lost 4 bases, with 7 bases between them. The CDR3 spans 12 residues. Germline lookup yields CDR1 KGHSH and CDR2 LQKENI. CDR3 nucleotides: TGTGCCAGCTCACCGACAGCTTACGAGCAGTACTTC. It translates to CASSPTAYEQYF.

V and J are TRBV19 and TRBJ2-7; a possible D gene is TRBD2 (5 bases). The V end lost 7 bases, the J end lost 3 bases, and 16 bases lay between the germline ends. The CDR3 loop spans 14 amino acids. The germline gives CDR1 LNHDA, CDR2 SQIVND (reference sequence). Here the CDR3 reads CASIKLGRSYEQYF. CDR3 nucleotides: TGTGCCAGTATAAAACTAGGACGGAGCTACGAGCAGTACTTC.

The chain combines TRBV6-2 or TRBV6-3 with TRBJ2-7; D gene ambiguous. The CDR3 totals 15 residues. The ends were cut back, 2 bases at V and 1 base at J, with 12 bases in the middle. Germline V lookup: CDR1 MNHEY, CDR2 SVGEGT. The CDR3 protein is CASSYDKTYSYEQYF. DNA of the CDR3: TGTGCCAGCAGTTACGACAAGACGTATTCCTACGAGCAGTACTTC.

V is TRBV30 and J is TRBJ1-5; 7 bases are a match to TRBD1. Germline CDR1 reads GTSNPN; CDR2 reads SVGIG (reference sequence). V shed 2 bases and J 1 base; nucleotides not matched to a gene: 5. The CDR3 runs to 15 residues. The CDR3 loop is CAWSKKTGSNQPQHF. CDR3 in DNA: TGTGCCTGGAGTAAAAAGACAGGGAGCAATCAGCCCCAGCATTTT.

The J gene is TRBJ1-3, the V gene TRBV29-1, with 9 nucleotides matching TRBD1. Trimming took 4 bases from V and 9 from J; bases not matched to a gene: 7. CDR3 length equals 13 residues. CDR1 and CDR2 (germline): SQVTM, ANQGSEA. DNA for the CDR3: TGCAGCGTTGCCTCGCAGGGACAGGGCACCATATATTTT. Translation: CSVASQGQGTIYF.

V is TRBV6-1 and J is TRBJ2-7; 12 bases line up with TRBD1. Germline lookup yields CDR1 MNHNS and CDR2 SASEGT. The CDR3 runs 15 residues. With V trimmed by 2 bases and J by 6 bases, 5 bases remained unmatched. CDR3 sequence: CASSEPGTGGGEQYF. The CDR3 nucleotides are TGTGCCAGCAGTGAACCCGGGACAGGGGGCGGCGAGCAGTACTTC.

The rearrangement links TRBV2 to TRBJ2-1, with a weak D call TRBD2 (5 bases). The V end was cut by 7 bases, the J end by 0 bases, with 13 bases between. The germline V gene encodes CDR1 SNHLY and CDR2 FYNNEI. CDR3 size: 15 residues. The CDR3 loop reads CASTPGLSSYNEQFF. CDR3 in DNA: TGTGCCAGCACCCCTGGACTCAGCTCCTACAATGAGCAGTTCTTC.

This clone was detected a few times. CDR3 sequence reads: CASSRSGGEQFF. DNA for the CDR3: TGTGCCAGTAGCCGTAGCGGGGGTGAGCAGTTCTTC. The rearrangement uses TRBV19 and TRBJ2-1; 9 bases are a match to TRBD2. Germline lookup yields CDR1 LNHDA and CDR2 SQIVND (reference sequence). There are 12 residues in the CDR3. With 6 bases clipped from V and 9 bases from J, the junction kept 3 bases outside the gene matches.

This chain connects TRBV9 to TRBJ2-5, with 10 bases aligning to TRBD2. With V trimmed by 0 bases and J by 9 bases, 11 bases remained unmatched. This CDR3 region has 16 residues. Looked up from germline, CDR1 is SGDLS and CDR2 is YYNGEE. The CDR3 reads CASSVARAGGLLAQYF. The CDR3 region has the DNA TGTGCCAGCAGCGTAGCCCGAGCGGGAGGGCTCTTGGCCCAGTACTTC.

This chain uses TRBV29-1 with TRBJ2-7, with D possibly TRBD1 on 5 matching bases. The CDR3 totals 15 residues. The germline CDR1 and CDR2 sequences are SQVTM and ANQGSEA. V lost 6 bases, J lost 2 bases, and 20 bases lay in between. The DNA of the CDR3 is TGCAGCGTCGGTAACAGGTACTCAATGGCCTACGAGCAGTACTTC. This codes for CSVGNRYSMAYEQYF.

V usage is TRBV19 and J usage is TRBJ2-3, with 10 bases fitting TRBD2. The CDR3 sequence is 14 residues long. Germline loops: CDR1 LNHDA, CDR2 SQIVND (reference sequence). The junction had 3 bases not matched to a gene; V was cut back by 5 bases and J by 4 bases. CDR3 in amino acids: CASSLAGAPDTQYF. The CDR3 DNA is TGTGCCAGTAGTCTAGCGGGAGCCCCAGATACGCAGTATTTT.

The chain joins TRBV7-9 to TRBJ2-3; TRBD1 matches 9 bases. The CDR3 length is 17 residues. V shed 6 bases, J shed 2 bases, and the junction held 12 bases outside the gene matches. CDR1 is SEHNR and CDR2 is FQNEAQ in the germline V gene (reference sequence). CDR3 bases: TGTGCCAGCAGGCCCGGGACAGGGAACCCCTCCACAGATACGCAGTATTTT. The encoded protein is CASRPGTGNPSTDTQYF.

The chain is built from TRBV28 and TRBJ2-3; no definite D call. Deletions cut 8 bases from V and 4 bases from J, with 13 bases between. The CDR3 sequence is 13 residues long. CDR1 is MDHEN and CDR2 is SYDVKM in the germline V gene. CDR3 region: CASARLPPDTQYF. The CDR3 bases are TGTGCCAGCGCAAGACTCCCTCCAGATACGCAGTATTTT.

The chain joins TRBV9 to TRBJ2-2, with 14 bases aligning to TRBD2. The germline V gene has CDR1 SGDLS and CDR2 YYNGEE. This CDR3 has 15 amino acids. With 4 bases clipped from V and 7 bases from J, the junction kept 3 bases outside the gene matches. This CDR3 reads CASSSGLAGVGELFF. The CDR3 DNA reads TGTGCCAGCAGCTCGGGACTAGCGGGAGTCGGGGAGCTGTTTTTT.

This chain links TRBV5-4 with TRBJ2-7; 9 bases are a match to TRBD2. Germline CDR1 reads SGHNT; CDR2 reads YYREEE (reference sequence). The length of the CDR3 is 16 residues. J was trimmed by 2 bases and V by 4 bases; bases with no gene match: 10. Here the CDR3 reads CASSQFSGSRTYEQYF. CDR3 coding DNA: TGTGCCAGCAGCCAATTTAGCGGGAGTAGGACCTACGAGCAGTACTTC.

The chain has TRBV3-1 (or the pseudogene TRBV3-2) and TRBJ1-1; tentatively, D is TRBD1 (6 bases). Germline V gene data show CDR1 as LGHDT and CDR2 as YNNKEL (reference sequence). This CDR3 region has 15 residues. Between the trimmed V and J ends, which lost 0 bases and 11 bases, there was a span of 19 bases. DNA for the CDR3: TGTGCCAGCAGCCAAGAGGGCACCGGATGGGGGCGGGCTTTCTTT. Its translation: CASSQEGTGWGRAFF.

This chain connects TRBV27 to TRBJ1-6; D is ambiguous. CDR1 is MNHEY, CDR2 SMNVEV, per germline (reference sequence). Trimming shortened V by 5 bases and J by 13 bases, and 12 bases separated the two germline ends. The CDR3 runs to 12 residues. The CDR3 DNA reads as TGTGCCAGCAGTGGCCTCTTAGCCCCCCTCCACTTT. Protein: CASSGLLAPLHF.

This sequence joins TRBV24-1 and TRBJ2-7; D unresolved. The CDR3 runs to 13 residues. Looked up from germline, CDR1 is KGHDR and CDR2 is SFDVKD. V was shortened by 2 bases and J by 4 bases, with 8 bases between the two germline ends. Here the CDR3 DNA reads TGTGCCACCAGTGATTCAACAGAGTACGAGCAGTACTTC. This encodes CATSDSTEYEQYF.